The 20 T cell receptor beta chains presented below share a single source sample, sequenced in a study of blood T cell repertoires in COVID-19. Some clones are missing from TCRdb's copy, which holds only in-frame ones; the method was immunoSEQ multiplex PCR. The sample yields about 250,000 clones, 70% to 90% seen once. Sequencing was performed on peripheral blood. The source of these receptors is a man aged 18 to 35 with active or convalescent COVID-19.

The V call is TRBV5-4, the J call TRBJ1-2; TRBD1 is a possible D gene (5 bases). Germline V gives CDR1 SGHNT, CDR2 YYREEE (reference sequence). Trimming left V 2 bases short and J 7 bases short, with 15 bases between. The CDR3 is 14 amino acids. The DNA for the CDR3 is TGTGCCAGCAGCTTCATGGGGGAGGTCGCTGGCTACACCTTC. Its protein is CASSFMGEVAGYTF.

CDR3 bases: TGTGCCAGCAGTTCGGCGACTTGGGATACGCAGTATTTT. This gives the protein CASSSATWDTQYF. The chain links TRBV6-2 or TRBV6-3 to TRBJ2-3; D is ambiguous. In germline, CDR1 is MNHEY, CDR2 SVGEGT. This CDR3 has 13 residues. Deletions cut 4 bases from V and 6 bases from J, with 11 bases between.

For the CDR3, the DNA is TGTGCCAGTAGTACCGCTTCCGGGACAGGGGTTTCCAAAAACATTCAGTACTTC. It codes for CASSTASGTGVSKNIQYF. The chain is built from TRBV19 and TRBJ2-4, with 10 positions matching TRBD1. The V gene's germline CDR1 is LNHDA and CDR2 SQIVND (reference sequence). This CDR3 is 18 amino acids long. V was pared by 4 bases and J by 2 bases, with 11 bases of the junction left unmatched.

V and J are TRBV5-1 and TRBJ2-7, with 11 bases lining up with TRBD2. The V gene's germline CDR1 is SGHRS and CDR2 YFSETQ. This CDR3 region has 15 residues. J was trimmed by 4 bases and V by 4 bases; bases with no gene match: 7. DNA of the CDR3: TGCGCCAGCAGCCTAGGGACTAGCGGTATTTACGAGCAGTACTTC. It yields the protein CASSLGTSGIYEQYF.

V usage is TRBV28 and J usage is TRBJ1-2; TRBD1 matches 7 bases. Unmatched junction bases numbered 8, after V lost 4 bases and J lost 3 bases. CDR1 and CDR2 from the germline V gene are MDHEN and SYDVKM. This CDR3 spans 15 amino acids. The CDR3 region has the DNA TGTGCCAGCAGTTCGACCCACAGGGGATACTATGGCTACACCTTC. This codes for CASSSTHRGYYGYTF.

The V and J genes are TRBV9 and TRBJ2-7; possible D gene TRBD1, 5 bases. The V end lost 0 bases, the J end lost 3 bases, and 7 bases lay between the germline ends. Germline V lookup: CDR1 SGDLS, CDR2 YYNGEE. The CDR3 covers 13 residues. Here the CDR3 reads CASSVGRDYEQYF. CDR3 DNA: TGTGCCAGCAGCGTAGGCAGGGACTACGAGCAGTACTTC.

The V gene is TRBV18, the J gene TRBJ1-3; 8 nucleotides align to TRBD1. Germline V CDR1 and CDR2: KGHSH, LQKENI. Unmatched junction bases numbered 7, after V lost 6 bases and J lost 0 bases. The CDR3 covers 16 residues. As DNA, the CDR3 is TGTGCCAGCTCGCCCGGACAGGGAAACTCTGGAAACACCATATATTTT. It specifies CASSPGQGNSGNTIYF.

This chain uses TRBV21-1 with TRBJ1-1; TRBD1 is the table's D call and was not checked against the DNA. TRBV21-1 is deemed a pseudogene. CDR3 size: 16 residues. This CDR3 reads CASRRFDRVGNTEAFF. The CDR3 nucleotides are TGTGCCAGCCGCCGCTTCGACAGGGTCGGGAACACTGAAGCTTTCTTT.

The CDR3 loop reads CASSSNVNRGRAMNTEAFF. For the CDR3, the DNA is TGTGCCAGCAGTTCAAATGTCAACAGGGGGCGGGCCATGAACACTGAAGCTTTCTTT. The chain recombines TRBV27 with TRBJ1-1, with TRBD1 matching over 9 bases. The junction had 15 bases not matched to a gene; V was cut back by 4 bases and J by 0 bases. The CDR3 runs to 19 residues. CDR1 is MNHEY, CDR2 SMNVEV, per germline (reference sequence).

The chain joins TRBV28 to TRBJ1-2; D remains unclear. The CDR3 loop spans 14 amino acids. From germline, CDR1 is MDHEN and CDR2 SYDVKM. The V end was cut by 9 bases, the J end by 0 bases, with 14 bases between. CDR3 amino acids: CASEETRTNYGYTF. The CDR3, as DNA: TGTGCCAGTGAAGAGACACGGACTAACTATGGCTACACCTTC.

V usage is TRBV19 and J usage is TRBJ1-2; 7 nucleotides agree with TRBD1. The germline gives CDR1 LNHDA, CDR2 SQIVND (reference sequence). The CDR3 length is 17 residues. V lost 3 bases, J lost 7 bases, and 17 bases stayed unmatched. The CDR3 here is CASSIPDPSPDRAGYTF. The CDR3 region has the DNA TGTGCCAGTAGTATTCCGGACCCGTCCCCCGACAGGGCTGGCTACACCTTC.

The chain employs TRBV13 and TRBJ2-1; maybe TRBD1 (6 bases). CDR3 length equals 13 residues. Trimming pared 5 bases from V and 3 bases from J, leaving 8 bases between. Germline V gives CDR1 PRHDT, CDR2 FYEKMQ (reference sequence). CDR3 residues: CASSGQNYNEQFF. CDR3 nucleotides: TGTGCCAGCAGCGGACAGAACTACAATGAGCAGTTCTTC.

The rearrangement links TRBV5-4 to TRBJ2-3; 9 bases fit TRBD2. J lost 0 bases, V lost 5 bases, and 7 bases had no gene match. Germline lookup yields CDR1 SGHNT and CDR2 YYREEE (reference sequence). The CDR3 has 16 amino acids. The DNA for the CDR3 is TGTGCCAGCAGGGGGGGGCTAGCGGGGAGCACAGATACGCAGTATTTT. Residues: CASRGGLAGSTDTQYF.

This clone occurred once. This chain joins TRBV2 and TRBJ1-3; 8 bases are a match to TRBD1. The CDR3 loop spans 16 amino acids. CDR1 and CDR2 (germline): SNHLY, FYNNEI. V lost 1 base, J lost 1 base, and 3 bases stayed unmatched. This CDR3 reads CASSEDRGWSGNTIYF. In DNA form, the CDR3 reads TGTGCCAGCAGTGAAGACAGGGGGTGGTCTGGAAACACCATATATTTT.

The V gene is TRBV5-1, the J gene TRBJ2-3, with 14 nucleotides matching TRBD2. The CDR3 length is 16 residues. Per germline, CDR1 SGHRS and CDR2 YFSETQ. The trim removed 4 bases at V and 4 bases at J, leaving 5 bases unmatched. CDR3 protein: CASSRGLAGEPDTQYF. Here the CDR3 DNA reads TGCGCCAGCAGCCGGGGACTAGCGGGAGAACCAGATACGCAGTATTTT.

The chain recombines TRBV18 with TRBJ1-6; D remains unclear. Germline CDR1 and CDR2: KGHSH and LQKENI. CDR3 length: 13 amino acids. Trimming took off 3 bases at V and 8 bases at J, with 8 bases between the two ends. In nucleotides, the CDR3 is TGTGCCAGCTCACCTAGCAAGGATTCACCCCTCCACTTT. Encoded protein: CASSPSKDSPLHF.

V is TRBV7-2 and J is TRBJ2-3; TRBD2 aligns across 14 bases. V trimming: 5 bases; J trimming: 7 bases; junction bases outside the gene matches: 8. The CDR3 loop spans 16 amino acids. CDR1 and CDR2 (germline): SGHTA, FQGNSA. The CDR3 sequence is CASSPPRLAGGHTQYF. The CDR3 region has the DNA TGTGCCAGCAGCCCACCCAGACTAGCGGGGGGGCATACGCAGTATTTT.

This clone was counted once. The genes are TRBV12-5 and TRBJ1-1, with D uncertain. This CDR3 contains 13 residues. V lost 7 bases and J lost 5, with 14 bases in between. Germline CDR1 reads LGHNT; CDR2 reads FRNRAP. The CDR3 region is CASESGLETEAFF. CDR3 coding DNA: TGTGCTAGTGAATCGGGGTTGGAAACTGAAGCTTTCTTT.

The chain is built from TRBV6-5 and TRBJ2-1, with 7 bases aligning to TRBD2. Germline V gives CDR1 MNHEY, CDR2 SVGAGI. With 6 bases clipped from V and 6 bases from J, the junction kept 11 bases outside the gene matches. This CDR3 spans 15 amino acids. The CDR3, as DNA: TGTGCCAGCAGCCGCCTCACCGGGACTACCAATGAGCAGTTCTTC. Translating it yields CASSRLTGTTNEQFF.

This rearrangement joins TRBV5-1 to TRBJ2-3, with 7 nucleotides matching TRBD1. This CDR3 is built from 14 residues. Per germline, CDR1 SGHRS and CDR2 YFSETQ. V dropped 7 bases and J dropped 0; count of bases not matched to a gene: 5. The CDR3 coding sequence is TGCGCCAGCGCTGACAGGGCTAGCACAGATACGCAGTATTTT. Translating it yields CASADRASTDTQYF.